The next 21 T cell receptor beta chains were all read from a single sample in a study of shared clonotypes between healthy human individuals. The assay was immunoSEQ multiplex PCR, and TCRdb's table has in-frame clones only and misses some. This table holds over 2 million clones, 85% to 95% found once. Sequenced: naive CD4+ T cells sorted from blood. The subset was: CD45RA+ positively selected. All receptors come from a man younger than 30 in good health.

Notes on this clone: No conserved phenylalanine or tryptophan ends this CDR3, so it is likely a read error. The limits of the CDR3 on the DNA are not certain, so only TCRdb's listed CDR3 is given. The chain joins TRBV6-5 to TRBJ2-7; the tabulated D call, TRBD1, remains unverified against the DNA. Looked up from germline, CDR1 is MNHEY and CDR2 is SVGAGI. The CDR3 numbers 8 amino acids, ends counted. The CDR3 sequence is CASSYGQG.

This clone has just one count. This rearrangement joins TRBV6-6 to TRBJ2-7; the match to TRBD1 covers 7 bases. Per germline, CDR1 MNHNY and CDR2 SVGAGI (reference sequence). V was clipped by 7 bases and J by 3 bases; unmatched bases: 12. The CDR3 length is 15 residues. In DNA form, the CDR3 reads TGTGCCAGCAAGAACCGGGACAGTGCGCTCTACGAGCAGTACTTC. Translation gives CASKNRDSALYEQYF.

Concerning this clone: The sample holds other DNA sequences that translate to the same CDR3. The rearrangement links TRBV30 to TRBJ1-2; D not certain. The CDR3 contains 11 residues. V was shortened by 1 base and J by 8 bases, with 8 bases between the two germline ends. Germline-derived CDR1 and CDR2 are GTSNPN and SVGIG (reference sequence). The DNA of the CDR3 is TGTGCCTGGAGTGACGAGGGCGGCTACACCTTC. It translates to CAWSDEGGYTF.

V and J are TRBV21-1 and TRBJ2-7; the D call of TRBD1 is as the table states it, not checked on the DNA. TRBV21-1 is a pseudogene. The CDR3 contains 16 residues. The CDR3 loop is CASSPQWEGAPYEQYF. CDR3 sequence (DNA): TGTGCCAGCAGCCCTCAATGGGAAGGGGCGCCCTACGAGCAGTACTTC.

This clone was seen only once. The CDR3, as DNA: TGTGCCAGCAGTTTCCTAGCGCCAGATACGCAGTATTTT. This encodes CASSFLAPDTQYF. The V call is TRBV11-2, the J call TRBJ2-3, with D maybe TRBD2 (6 bases). Trimming removed 6 bases from V and 4 bases from J, with 11 bases in between. Per germline, CDR1 SGHAT and CDR2 FQNNGV. This CDR3 contains 13 residues.

Concerning this clone: Additional DNA sequences in this sample encode the identical CDR3. The chain recombines TRBV7-2 with TRBJ2-2; tentatively, D is TRBD2 (6 bases). The CDR3 runs 15 residues. The germline gives CDR1 SGHTA, CDR2 FQGNSA. V dropped 3 bases and J dropped 1 base, with 9 bases sitting between them. CDR3 loop: CASSFSSGNTGELFF. The CDR3 DNA is TGTGCCAGCAGCTTCAGTAGCGGGAACACCGGGGAGCTGTTTTTT.

A remark on this clone: One junction end disagrees with the germline gene, perhaps due to a read error. The rearrangement links TRBV10-3 to TRBJ2-4; D is uncertain. This CDR3 spans 16 amino acids. Germline CDR1 ENHRY, CDR2 SYGVKD. In DNA, the CDR3 is TGTGCCACCAGTAAAGCCGGGTTAGAAGCCAAAAACATTCAGTACTTC. Amino acids: CATSKAGLEAKNIQYF.

This clone occurred once. Distinct nucleotide sequences in the sample also encode this CDR3. The chain employs TRBV27 and TRBJ2-6, with D hard to call. This CDR3 has 12 amino acids. CDR1 is MNHEY, CDR2 SMNVEV, per germline (reference sequence). V was cut by 6 bases and J by 0 bases, with 0 bases left in between. This CDR3 is CASSSGANVLTF. DNA for the CDR3: TGTGCCAGCAGCTCTGGGGCCAACGTCCTGACTTTC.

This sequence joins TRBV2 and TRBJ2-7; 11 bases align to TRBD1. Germline V gene lookup returns CDR1 SNHLY and CDR2 FYNNEI. J gave up 2 bases and V 6 bases, and 3 bases lay outside the gene matches. The CDR3 is 14 amino acids. The CDR3 region has the DNA TGTGCCAGCAGAGGACAGGGGGCTGCCTACGAGCAGTACTTC. Amino acid sequence: CASRGQGAAYEQYF.

This clone appeared once. The chain joins TRBV7-2 to TRBJ2-5; D is undetermined. The CDR3 is made up of 14 amino acids. CDR1 SGHTA and CDR2 FQGNSA come from the germline V gene. The ends were cut back, 7 bases at V and 3 bases at J, with 15 bases in the middle. The CDR3 sequence: CASTIEPEKETQYF. CDR3 nucleotides: TGTGCCAGCACCATCGAGCCTGAAAAAGAGACCCAGTACTTC.

This chain's CDR3 is CASSAGGHTEAFF. CDR3 DNA: TGTGCCAGCAGTGCGGGCGGCCACACTGAAGCTTTCTTT. The chain carries TRBV25-1 and TRBJ1-1; no definite D call. Trimming took off 4 bases at V and 3 bases at J, with 9 bases between the two ends. The CDR3 is made up of 13 amino acids. Germline V CDR1 and CDR2: MGHDK, SYGVNS.

The sample holds one count of this clone. V gene TRBV11-2 combines with J gene TRBJ2-2; 7 bases map to TRBD2. CDR3 size: 13 residues. With V trimmed by 7 bases and J by 7 bases, 6 bases remained unmatched. Germline-derived CDR1 and CDR2 are SGHAT and FQNNGV. CDR3 bases: TGTGCCAGCAATGCGGGAGTGGGCGGGGAGCTGTTTTTT. Residues: CASNAGVGGELFF.

This clone was observed many times. The chain carries TRBV4-1 and TRBJ2-7; possibly TRBD1 for D (5 bases). The germline V gene has CDR1 MGHRA and CDR2 YSYEKL. V was shortened by 0 bases and J by 2 bases, with 17 bases between the two germline ends. CDR3 length: 17 residues. As DNA, the CDR3 is TGCGCCAGCAGCCAAGATAAAGCAAAACAGGCGCCCTACGAGCAGTACTTC. Its translation: CASSQDKAKQAPYEQYF.

In regard to this clone: Other DNA sequences from this sample encode an identical CDR3 as well. V is TRBV11-2 and J is TRBJ2-3; a weak D match, TRBD2 (6 bases). The CDR3 sequence is 11 residues long. The ends were cut back, 8 bases at V and 6 bases at J, with 9 bases in the middle. Germline V gene sequence: CDR1 SGHAT, CDR2 FQNNGV. The DNA of the CDR3 is TGTGCCAGCCGGGGACTGGATACGCAGTATTTT. Protein product: CASRGLDTQYF.

The CDR3 sequence: CASSYKRYTGELFF. CDR3 in DNA: TGTGCCAGCAGTTATAAGAGGTACACCGGGGAGCTGTTTTTT. V usage is TRBV6-5 and J usage is TRBJ2-2, with D unclear. The CDR3 sequence is 14 residues long. Trimming took off 3 bases at V and 3 bases at J, with 8 bases between the two ends. Germline V CDR1 and CDR2: MNHEY, SVGAGI.

This clone has only one observation. The gene calls are TRBV4-3 and TRBJ1-4; the match to TRBD1 covers 7 bases. Germline V CDR1 and CDR2: LGHNA, YSLEER. This CDR3 has 16 amino acids. V trimming: 0 bases; J trimming: 7 bases; junction bases outside the gene matches: 8. In DNA, the CDR3 is TGCGCCAGCAGCCAAGATCTATCAGGGGGGCTTGAAAAACTGTTTTTT. Translating gives CASSQDLSGGLEKLFF.

The J gene is TRBJ2-1, the V gene TRBV27; 10 bases fit TRBD2. V lost 6 bases to trimming and J lost 7 bases; unmatched junction nucleotides: 12. CDR1 and CDR2 (germline): MNHEY, SMNVEV (reference sequence). The CDR3 runs 16 residues. CDR3 amino acids: CASRTLAGADGNEQFF. The CDR3 nucleotides read TGTGCCAGCAGAACCCTAGCGGGAGCCGACGGGAATGAGCAGTTCTTC.

The chain has TRBV9 and TRBJ2-3; 9 bases match TRBD2. Trimming took 2 bases from V and 4 from J; bases not matched to a gene: 20. This CDR3 has 20 amino acids. Germline values: CDR1 SGDLS, CDR2 YYNGEE. The CDR3 protein is CASSVSGGRARLGGADTQYF. In DNA, the CDR3 is TGTGCCAGCAGCGTCTCAGGCGGGAGGGCCAGATTAGGTGGTGCAGATACGCAGTATTTT. Full variable domain (remainder filled in from reference TRBV9 and TRBJ2-3): DSGVTQTPKHLITATGQRVTLRCSPRSGDLSVYWYQQSLDQGLQFLIQYYNGEERAKGNILERFSAQQFPDLHSELNLSSLELGDSALYFCASSVSGGRARLGGADTQYFGPGTRLTVL.

The gene calls are TRBV7-9 and TRBJ2-7, with D perhaps given as TRBD1 or TRBD2 (5 bases each). The V gene lost 4 bases and the J gene lost 1 base, with 20 bases spanning the gap. Germline lookup yields CDR1 SEHNR and CDR2 FQNEAQ (reference sequence). CDR3 length equals 17 residues. The CDR3 DNA follows: TGTGCCAGCAGCTACCCGGGGCCCCTCATAGGGTCCTACGAGCAGTACTTC. Residues: CASSYPGPLIGSYEQYF.

Notes on this clone: Compared with germline, one end of the junction differs, possibly owing to a read error. The chain is built from TRBV7-7 and TRBJ2-2; either TRBD1 or TRBD2 may fit D (5 bases each). Germline loops: CDR1 SSHAT, CDR2 FNYEAQ (reference sequence). The CDR3 runs 14 residues. The CDR3 nucleotides are TGTGCTAGCAGCTGGGGGTTATACACCGGGGAGCTGTTTTTT. It encodes CASSWGLYTGELFF.

The genes are TRBV5-6 and TRBJ1-3, with TRBD1 identical over 10 bases. Losses at the gene ends were 4 bases for V and 7 bases for J; bases not matched to a gene: 11. The CDR3 loop spans 16 amino acids. The germline V gene encodes CDR1 SGHDT and CDR2 YYEEEE. The CDR3 region is CASSRDRGSLYNTIYF. CDR3 nucleotide sequence: TGTGCCAGCAGCCGGGACAGGGGTAGTTTGTATAACACCATATATTTT.